Shown below are 7 T cell receptor beta chains from a single sample sequenced in a study of blood T cell repertoires in COVID-19. Measured with immunoSEQ multiplex PCR; TCRdb has only the in-frame clones, and not every one. Of roughly 100,000 clones listed, about four fifths are singletons. Sequenced material: peripheral blood. The receptor set was obtained from a man in his sixties with acute or convalescent COVID-19.

This chain links TRBV4-3 with TRBJ2-3; D not certain. The V end lost 6 bases, the J end lost 6 bases, and 10 bases lay between the germline ends. CDR3 length equals 12 residues. Germline V gene sequence: CDR1 LGHNA, CDR2 YSLEER. The DNA of the CDR3 is TGCGCCAGCAGAGGTTTCGGGGATACGCAGTATTTT. It codes for CASRGFGDTQYF.

The gene calls are TRBV6-5 and TRBJ1-2; possible D gene TRBD1, 6 bases. This CDR3 is 12 amino acids long. Germline V lookup: CDR1 MNHEY, CDR2 SVGAGI. Trimming cost V 0 bases and J 7 bases, with 6 bases left between them. The CDR3 DNA is TGTGCCAGCAGTTACTCAGGGGGTGGCTACACCTTC. Amino acids: CASSYSGGGYTF.

The chain links TRBV7-3 to TRBJ1-6; D might be TRBD1 (5 bases). With 4 bases removed from V and 4 bases from J, the gap between germline ends came to 11 bases. CDR1 is SGHTA and CDR2 is FQGTGA in the germline V gene. The CDR3 sequence is 15 residues long. The chain's CDR3 is CASSSNSGYNSPLHF. The CDR3 DNA reads as TGTGCCAGCAGCTCTAATTCAGGGTATAATTCACCCCTCCACTTT.

This rearrangement joins TRBV5-1 to TRBJ1-2, with 9 bases identical to TRBD1. Germline values: CDR1 SGHRS, CDR2 YFSETQ. CDR3 size: 15 residues. V dropped 4 bases and J dropped 4; count of bases not matched to a gene: 8. The chain's CDR3 is CASSPGDRVGYGYTF. The DNA for the CDR3 is TGCGCCAGCAGCCCGGGGGACAGGGTCGGCTATGGCTACACCTTC.

The CDR3 nucleotides are TGTGCCAGCAGCTTAGGGGCGGGATCCTACAATGAGCAGTTCTTC. Protein sequence: CASSLGAGSYNEQFF. The genes are TRBV7-2 and TRBJ2-1; possibly TRBD2 for D (6 bases). The V end was cut by 1 base, the J end by 1 base, with 8 bases between. The CDR3 consists of 15 residues. The germline gives CDR1 SGHTA, CDR2 FQGNSA.

The chain combines TRBV30 with TRBJ1-5, with 12 bases aligning to TRBD1. The CDR3 extends over 15 amino acids. J was trimmed by 7 bases and V by 2 bases; bases with no gene match: 6. The germline gives CDR1 GTSNPN, CDR2 SVGIG (reference sequence). CDR3 protein: CAWSRGQGAGQPQHF. CDR3 nucleotides: TGTGCCTGGAGTAGGGGACAGGGGGCCGGGCAGCCCCAGCATTTT.

The genes are TRBV18 and TRBJ1-1; D perhaps matches TRBD1 (6 bases). The germline V and J ends were trimmed by 3 bases and 0 bases, with 17 bases remaining between them. The germline gives CDR1 KGHSH, CDR2 LQKENI. The CDR3 totals 17 residues. CDR3 loop: CASSPFGRGNLNTEAFF. Written as DNA, the CDR3 is TGTGCCAGCTCACCTTTCGGGAGGGGGAACCTGAACACTGAAGCTTTCTTT.